This T cell receptor beta chain was profiled in a study of blood T cells in healthy people across ages (dated by TCRdb to between 2014 and 2017). About the full investigation: In model experiments, template switching captured roughly one uniquely barcoded TCR beta cDNA molecule for every two T cells. The donors were divided into four age groups: young (average around 15 years), middle-aged (about 39), aged (roughly 66) and long-lived (82). To avoid experimental bias, donors of different ages were spread randomly across the sequencing lanes. For two donors (one aged 18 to 29 and one aged 80 or older), the study analyzed two additional independent replicas of 1 million unique cDNA reads from the same blood draw. Using deep sequencing normalized with unique cDNA molecular identifiers, the study measured how TCR beta repertoire diversity changes with age. What the study reported, not specific to this receptor: Compared with the aged group, more naive CD4+ T cells, fewer expanded clones and increased TCR diversity were shown by the long-lived group, suggesting age selection. Estimates of total diversity based on one million sequenced T cells were considered lower bounds and underestimates. The CMV infection status of donors was not known, potentially confounding age-related changes in expanded clonotypes. There was a strong correlation between observed TCR beta diversity and the percentage of naive T cells measured by flow cytometry. As age increased, observed TCR beta diversity per million T cells dropped in a roughly linear way, and a significant reduction was already evident by age 40. Since profiling was done on bulk unsorted PBMCs, naive and antigen-experienced compartments could not be conclusively compared.

The donors were some 36 Caucasian individuals from Russia, aged roughly 6 to 90 years, who were systemically healthy. Each donor gave approximately 9.3 milliliters of peripheral blood, collected into EDTA-treated Vacutainer tubes. Ficoll-Paque density-gradient centrifugation was used to isolate PBMCs, with at least 6.5 million per sample. Trizol reagent was used to extract total RNA from the PBMCs, yielding at least 6 micrograms per sample. For every donor, flow cytometry on a PBMC aliquot measured the percentage of naive CD45RAhigh/CD27high T cells. The CDR3 starts with the cysteine, ends with the phenylalanine, and has 16 residues. The CDR3 DNA has 48 bases and is translated from base 1. Based on the germline V gene, the CDR1 and CDR2 sequences are SGHAT and FQNNGV. Receptor libraries were prepared by 5' RACE. The sequencing machine was an Illumina HiSeq 2500. A second PCR of about 6 to 12 cycles was run with a J-beta primer mix and a sample-barcoded 5' primer. Each TCR beta cDNA molecule received a unique molecular identifier from a template-switch 5' adaptor carrying 12 random nucleotides. Each sample yielded at least 2.5 million CDR3-containing paired-end reads. First-strand cDNA synthesis was performed from all RNA using the Mint cDNA synthesis kit, with priming by a TRBC-specific oligonucleotide. Following uracil-DNA glycosylase treatment, all cDNA underwent a first 18-cycle PCR with the universal primers M1SS and BC2_uni_R. Turning to the authors' computational methods: For normalization, 1 million high-quality reads were randomly selected from each sample, with every read carrying a distinct molecular identifier. Reads with shared molecular identifiers were discarded instead of being binned into consensus sequences. MiTCR, run with a Q25 quality threshold and the strictest error-elimination algorithm, handled CDR3 identification, clonotype clustering and error correction. A nonparametric unseen species model with Euler transformation was used to estimate a lower bound on total TCR beta diversity. TCRdb reprocessed the public reads (quality trimming at Q25 with fastp, clone calling with MiXCR) and kept in-frame beta chains. All rows with the same CDR3 protein become a single entry with the most common DNA and genes. The V and J calls follow TCRdb's processing rather than the paper's. The sample yields 650,000 to 800,000 distinct CDR3 sequences; 40% to 50% were counted once. Jointly, the top ten make up roughly a fifth of the sample.

With regard to this clonotype: This clone's antigen is unknown. At one boundary the junction diverges from the germline segment, which might be a read error.

The sequenced material came from blood. The chain is made from TRBV11-2 and TRBJ1-2, with a tentative D gene TRBD1 over 6 matching bases. The receptor was isolated from a man in his fifties or sixties in good health. Read as DNA, the sequence is TGTGCCAGCAGCCCTTCCGGGGGCGGTAGGGTCTATGACTACACCTTC. Translated, this is CASSPSGGGRVYDYTF. Reference TRBV11-2 and TRBJ1-2 genes cover what lies past the CDR3, so the full variable domain is EAGVAQSPRYKIIEKRQSVAFWCNPISGHATLYWYQQILGQGPKLLIQFQNNGVVDDSQLPKDRFSAERLKGVDSTLKIQPAKLEDSAVYLCASSPSGGGRVYDYTFGSGTRLTVV.